This T cell receptor (beta chain) was sequenced for a study of cytomegalovirus exposure and HLA in healthy donors. The primer mix had 60 Vbeta and 13 Jbeta primers. TCRdb's copy holds only in-frame clones and misses some; the assay was immunoSEQ multiplex PCR. The table lists about 89,000 clones, 85% of them singletons. Study results and limitations: The CMV antigen specificity of a few CMV-associated chains was confirmed through in vitro analysis.

The CDR3 extends over 14 amino acids. CDR1 and CDR2 from the germline V gene are SGHTS and YDEGEE. V was pared by 0 bases and J by 8 bases, with 14 bases between. On this clone itself: The antigen is not known.

This rearrangement joins TRBV5-8 to TRBJ1-1, with D perhaps matching TRBD1 (5 bases). The sequenced material came from PBMCs. This clonotype originated in a man between 40 and 49 years old in good health and CMV-seropositive. The CDR3 sequence: CASSLGRLRGEAFF. The CDR3 DNA is TGTGCCAGCAGCTTGGGAAGGCTTCGGGGGGAAGCTTTCTTT.